These T cell receptor beta chains were read from a single sample in a study of CD8 T cells in Susac syndrome. TCRdb itself ran the immunoSEQ multiplex PCR reads through MiXCR, one entry per CDR3 protein. The sample holds 200,000 or so distinct CDR3 sequences, roughly 96% seen once. The source material was CD4+ T cells from PBMCs. The receptors were sampled from a human donor with multiple sclerosis. The CDR3 runs from the conserved cysteine through the conserved F or W. Each record gives: V gene, J gene, clone size, D gene, CDR3 DNA, CDR3 protein. D genes are given only for firm matches. Clone size is given for some rows only: seen once, a few or many times, or a class if the clone is expanded.

V: TRBV3-1
J: TRBJ2-1
size: NA
D: NA
DNA: TGTGCCAGCAGCCAAGGGCGGGGCGGCGAGCAGTTCTTC
CDR3: CASSQGRGGEQFF

V: TRBV19
J: TRBJ2-7
size: NA
D: NA
DNA: TGTGCCAGTAGTTTCGGGGGCTCCTACGAGCAGTACTTC
CDR3: CASSFGGSYEQYF

V: TRBV20-1
J: TRBJ2-7
size: few
D: TRBD2
DNA: TGCAGTGCTAGAGATCCCCGGGGGGCCTACGAGCAGTACTTC
CDR3: CSARDPRGAYEQYF

V: TRBV30
J: TRBJ1-5
size: NA
D: NA
DNA: TGTGCCTGGAGTACCAGGACTAATCAGCCCCAGCATTTT
CDR3: CAWSTRTNQPQHF

V: TRBV19
J: TRBJ1-1
size: NA
D: NA
DNA: TGTGCCAGTACCATACGCGGGGTTACTGAAGCTTTCTTT
CDR3: CASTIRGVTEAFF

V: TRBV6-1
J: TRBJ2-1
size: NA
D: NA
DNA: TGTGCCAGCATGCAGGGGTGGTACAATGAGCAGTTCTTC
CDR3: CASMQGWYNEQFF

V: TRBV12-3/TRBV12-4
J: TRBJ1-2
size: NA
D: NA
DNA: TGTGCCAGCAGTTTTAAGGCTTCCTATGGCTACACCTTC
CDR3: CASSFKASYGYTF

V: TRBV4-1
J: TRBJ2-7
size: NA
D: NA
DNA: TGCGCCAGCAGCCAAGTATTACGCTCCTACGAGCAGTACTTC
CDR3: CASSQVLRSYEQYF

V: TRBV20-1
J: TRBJ2-7
size: NA
D: TRBD2
DNA: TGCAGTGCTAGTTATCCGGGAGGGGGATCCTACGAGCAGTACTTC
CDR3: CSASYPGGGSYEQYF

V: TRBV27
J: TRBJ1-6
size: NA
D: NA
DNA: TGTGCCAGCAGTTTAGTTTCGATCTGGGCACCCCTCCACTTT
CDR3: CASSLVSIWAPLHF

V: TRBV30
J: TRBJ2-7
size: NA
D: NA
DNA: TGTGCCTGGAGTGTAACCCGAGTGGAGCAGTACTTC
CDR3: CAWSVTRVEQYF